These T cell receptor beta chains were read from a single sample in a study of blood T cell repertoires in COVID-19. Measured with immunoSEQ multiplex PCR; TCRdb has only the in-frame clones, and not every one. The repertoire consists of around 230,000 clones, with approximately 88% occurring once and the leading ten covering around 27%. Sample: peripheral blood. The receptors originated from a man aged 35 to 55 with acute or convalescent COVID-19. The CDR3 runs from the conserved cysteine through the conserved F or W. The D gene is left open where the match is weak. The size field is filled for only some rows; it gives once, few, many or a size class.

d_call	j_call	v_call	clone_size	cdr3_aa	cdr3_nt
.	TRBJ1-2	TRBV6-2/TRBV6-3	.	CASSYSWAGPSGGYTF	TGTGCCAGCAGTTACTCCTGGGCAGGCCCCTCGGGGGGCTACACCTTC
TRBD2	TRBJ2-1	TRBV7-9	.	CASSIGTTFLDEQFF	TGTGCCAGCAGCATCGGGACTACCTTTTTGGATGAGCAGTTCTTC
.	TRBJ1-2	TRBV12-3/TRBV12-4	.	CASSSVLNYGYTF	TGTGCCAGCAGTTCTGTACTCAACTATGGCTACACCTTC
TRBD2	TRBJ2-3	TRBV27	.	CASSARAGGWDTQYF	TGTGCCAGCAGTGCGAGGGCGGGAGGTTGGGATACGCAGTATTTT
.	TRBJ2-3	TRBV7-3	.	CASSLRWGGPRLTSTDTQYF	TGTGCCAGCAGCTTACGATGGGGCGGCCCGCGGCTAACTAGCACAGATACGCAGTATTTT
TRBD1	TRBJ1-2	TRBV6-2/TRBV6-3	.	CASSSGTGVPSGYTF	TGTGCCAGCAGTTCGGGGACAGGGGTCCCTTCTGGCTACACCTTC
TRBD2	TRBJ2-1	TRBV13	.	CASSLMRLAGARSYNEQFF	TGTGCCAGCAGCTTAATGAGACTAGCGGGAGCACGGTCCTACAATGAGCAGTTCTTC
.	TRBJ2-7	TRBV30	once	CAWSDNYEQYF	TGTGCCTGGAGTGACAACTACGAGCAGTACTTC
TRBD1	TRBJ1-5	TRBV7-2	.	CASSLYGTALQPQHF	TGTGCCAGCAGCCTTTACGGGACAGCCCTTCAGCCCCAGCATTTT
.	TRBJ1-1	TRBV4-2	.	CASNQGSTEAFF	TGTGCCAGCAATCAGGGGAGCACTGAAGCTTTCTTT
TRBD1	TRBJ2-1	TRBV4-1	.	CASSHATGGSNEQFF	TGCGCCAGCAGCCATGCCACAGGGGGCTCGAATGAGCAGTTCTTC
TRBD2	TRBJ2-7	TRBV7-9	once	CASSLAGQRGAYEQYF	TGTGCCAGCAGCTTAGCGGGCCAGCGGGGCGCCTACGAGCAGTACTTC
TRBD2	TRBJ2-3	TRBV27	.	CASSPGLAGAPLQYF	TGTGCCAGCAGTCCCGGACTAGCGGGGGCCCCCCTGCAGTATTTT
.	TRBJ1-1	TRBV11-2	.	CASSFSPRSGTEAFF	TGTGCCAGCAGCTTCTCCCCAAGGAGTGGCACTGAAGCTTTCTTT
.	TRBJ1-1	TRBV7-3	.	CASSSGIYTEAFF	TGTGCCAGCAGCTCAGGGATCTACACTGAAGCTTTCTTT
.	TRBJ1-1	TRBV5-1	.	CASSLGRGPEAFF	TGCGCCAGCAGCTTGGGGCGAGGGCCTGAAGCTTTCTTT
TRBD2	TRBJ2-2	TRBV10-1	.	CASSAVGTGLADPSNTGELFF	TGCGCCAGCAGTGCAGTAGGAACGGGACTAGCGGACCCCTCGAACACCGGGGAGCTGTTTTTT